This T cell receptor beta chain originates from a study of T cell repertoires in ileal Crohn's disease (dated by TCRdb to the late 2010s). Background for the entire study: The median duration of disease was 7.5 to 9.5 years, and at the time of surgery around 36% of patients were active smokers. All patients had surgery for a complication: stricturing disease in approximately 60% and penetrating disease in around 39%. Postoperative therapy was given to about half of the patients, with thiopurines administered to roughly twelve patients and anti-TNF agents administered to more than 15 patients. M6 samples were neoterminal ileum biopsies taken at postoperative colonoscopy. A prospective multicentre cohort supplied the approximately 56 Crohn's disease patients whose TCR repertoires were analysed. The study ran alongside a multicentre cohort designed to identify predictors of early endoscopic recurrence after ileocolonic resection. A Rutgeerts score above i0 was used to define endoscopic postoperative recurrence. A total of 170 or so mucosal samples from some 60 patients were sequenced, with samples obtained at several locations on the surgical specimen and at postoperative endoscopy.

Study-wide conclusions, independent of this receptor: Endoscopic recurrence was found to be associated with higher high-frequency clone percentages at surgery, and recurrence was observed in all patients with clonality above 26.8% (18/57). The timing of postoperative endoscopy varied within the first year after surgery, and the median delay was about seven months. Mucosal CD4 and CD8 T cells were sorted and sequenced only in a subgroup of patients, whose size was not stated. Compared with CD4 T cells, sorted CD8 T cells held more high-frequency clones, which suggests that the mucosal expansions were mostly CD8. A significantly higher proportion of clonal expansions was observed in active smokers at surgery than in non-smokers (roughly 24% vs 19%, p=0.02).

What this sample's time point label stands for: neoterminal ileum biopsy at postoperative endoscopy, about 6 months after surgery. Adults with ileal or ileocolonic Crohn's disease and an indication for ileocolonic resection were eligible for inclusion. Whole ileal mucosal biopsies were kept frozen at -80 degrees C prior to DNA extraction. Genomic DNA was extracted from frozen whole biopsies using a TRizol-based method and was quantified with a NanoDrop 2000 spectrophotometer. Remarks on this clone: What antigen it recognizes has not been identified. The record has no base qualities; no much larger clone is one base away.

For commercial TCRB immunosequencing, around 500 nanograms of biopsy DNA were submitted for each sample. CDR3 regions were amplified from genomic DNA by Adaptive Biotechnology using a two-step, amplification bias-controlled multiplex PCR. The first PCR used primers for every V and J gene segment; the second PCR added barcodes and Illumina adapters. CDR3 libraries were sequenced on an Illumina instrument. In the paper's pipeline: Analysis combined the vendor-provided pipelines with custom analysis of raw data in R/Bioconductor under R version 3.3.0. Clonality, ranging from 0 to 1, was calculated as the inverse of the normalised Shannon entropy of all productive clones. The repertoire share taken up by the top 100 clones defined high-frequency clones, and only clones that passed a 95% confidence test were kept. Repertoire diversity was measured with the Simpson index, and overlap between samples was measured with the Morisita-Horn index. The clones in this table, taken by TCRdb from immuneACCESS, are in-frame only. Not every clone is retained; where verified, under half of the shortfall comes from an unresolved V gene, and the cause of the rest is unknown. For V, J and clone size, that table is used; D and trimming come from the DNA. A total of about 3,100 clones appear in this sample, around 88% of them only once. The ten largest clones take up roughly 5% of the sample.

The TCR sequence derives from an adult with Crohn's disease. Input material: ileal tissue.

The sequenced DNA: TGTGCCAGTAGTGGGTCCGGGCTGAACACCGGGGAGCTGTTTTTT. It encodes CASSGSGLNTGELFF. The chain was built from TRBV19 and TRBJ2-2; no D gene is confidently identified. CDR1 LNHDA and CDR2 SQIVND are derived from the germline V gene (reference sequence). The CDR3 runs 15 amino acids, cysteine and phenylalanine included. Solely the CDR3 DNA is kept, with 45 bases framed from the first base. V is shortened by 5 bases, J by 1 base, and the region joining them spans 11 bases.